The TCR beta chain described here comes from a study of T cells in Graves' hyperthyroidism and ophthalmopathy. V was clipped by 3 bases and J by 5 bases; unmatched bases: 6. Germline V gene data show CDR1 as ENHRY and CDR2 as SYGVKD. The CDR3 covers 14 residues. RNA transcripts gave rise to amplified TCR beta CDR3 regions. With the HTBI primer set, the TCR CDR3 went through a first round of RT-PCR. TCRdb processed the multiplex PCR reads anew with MiXCR; each CDR3 protein has one entry. The sample shows 500,000 to 600,000 distinct CDR3 sequences, 16% of them seen only once. 10 ml fresh peripheral blood yielded the PBMCs.

What was sequenced was blood. This receptor was identified in a woman aged 18-29 years with Graves' hyperthyroidism. V usage is TRBV10-3 and J usage is TRBJ2-7, with 8 positions matching TRBD1. Here the CDR3 reads CAISEAGGKDEQYF. CDR3 DNA sequence: TGTGCCATCAGTGAAGCAGGGGGCAAGGACGAGCAGTACTTC.